The clone carrying this T cell receptor (beta chain) appeared many times. This sample was taken from a study of CD8 T cells in ankylosing spondylitis. The CDR3 totals 13 residues. The V gene lost 0 bases and the J gene lost 5 bases, with 5 bases spanning the gap. From germline, CDR1 is SGHRS and CDR2 YFSETQ. TCRdb used MiXCR to reprocess the 5' RACE reads, holding one entry per CDR3 protein. This sample has roughly 200,000 distinct CDR3 sequences, with about 13% found just once. Sequences were obtained from blood, either unsorted or a sorted T cell fraction (not recorded which). The sequence came from a male donor with ankylosing spondylitis or in good health (not recorded which). This chain links TRBV5-1 with TRBJ2-2; D is undetermined. CDR3: CASSLEGTGELFF. The DNA for the CDR3 is TGCGCCAGCAGCTTGGAAGGGACCGGGGAGCTGTTTTTT.